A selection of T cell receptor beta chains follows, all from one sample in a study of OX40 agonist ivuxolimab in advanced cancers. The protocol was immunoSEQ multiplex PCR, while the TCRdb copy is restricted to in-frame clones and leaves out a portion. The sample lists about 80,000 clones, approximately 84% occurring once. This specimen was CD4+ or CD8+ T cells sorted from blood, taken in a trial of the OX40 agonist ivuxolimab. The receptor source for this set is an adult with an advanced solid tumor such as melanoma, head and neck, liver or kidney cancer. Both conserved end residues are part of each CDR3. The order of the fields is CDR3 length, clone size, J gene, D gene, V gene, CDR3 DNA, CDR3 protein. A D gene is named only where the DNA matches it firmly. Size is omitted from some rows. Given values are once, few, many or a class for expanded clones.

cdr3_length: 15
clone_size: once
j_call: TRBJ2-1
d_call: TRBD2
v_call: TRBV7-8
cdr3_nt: TGTGCCAGCAGCTTAGCTAGCGGGAGTATGAGTGAGCAGTTCTTC
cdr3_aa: CASSLASGSMSEQFF

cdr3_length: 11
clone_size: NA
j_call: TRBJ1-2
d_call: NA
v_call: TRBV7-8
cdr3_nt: TGTGCCAGCAGCTTAGGGGATGGCTACACCTTC
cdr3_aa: CASSLGDGYTF

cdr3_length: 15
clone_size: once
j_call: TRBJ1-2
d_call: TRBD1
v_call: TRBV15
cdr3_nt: TGTGCCACCAGCAGACTTGGGACAGGGGGCAATGGCTACACCTTC
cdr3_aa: CATSRLGTGGNGYTF

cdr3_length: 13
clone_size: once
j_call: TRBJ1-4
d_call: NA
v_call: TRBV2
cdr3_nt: TGTGCCAGCAGTGAATGGGGGGCAGGGAAACTGTTTTTT
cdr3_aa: CASSEWGAGKLFF

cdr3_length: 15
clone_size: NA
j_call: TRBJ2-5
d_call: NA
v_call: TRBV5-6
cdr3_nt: TGTGCCAGCAGCTTGGATCAGCCGTACCAAGAGACCCAGTACTTC
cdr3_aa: CASSLDQPYQETQYF

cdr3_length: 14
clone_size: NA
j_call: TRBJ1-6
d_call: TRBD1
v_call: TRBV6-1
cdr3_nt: TGTGCCAGCAGTACAGGGACAGTTAATTCACCCCTCCACTTT
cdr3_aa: CASSTGTVNSPLHF

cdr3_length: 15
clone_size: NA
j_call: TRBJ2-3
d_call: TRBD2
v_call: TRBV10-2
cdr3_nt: TGCGCCAGCTCCGGTCAAGCGGGGGGCCCAGATACGCAGTATTTT
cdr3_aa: CASSGQAGGPDTQYF

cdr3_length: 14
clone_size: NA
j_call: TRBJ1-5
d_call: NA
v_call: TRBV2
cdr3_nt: TGTGCCAGCAGTGACGTATCTAGCAATCAGCCCCAGCATTTT
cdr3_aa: CASSDVSSNQPQHF

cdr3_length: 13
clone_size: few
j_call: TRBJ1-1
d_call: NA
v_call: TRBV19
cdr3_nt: TGTGCCAGTAGCCCCACCTGGGCGAATGAAGCTTTCTTT
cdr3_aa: CASSPTWANEAFF

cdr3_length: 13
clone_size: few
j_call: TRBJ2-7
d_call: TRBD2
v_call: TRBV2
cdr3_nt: TGTGCCGGTAGCGGGGGCATTTCCTACGAGCAGTACTTC
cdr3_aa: CAGSGGISYEQYF

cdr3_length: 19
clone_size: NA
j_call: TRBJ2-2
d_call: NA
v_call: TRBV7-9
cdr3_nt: TGTGCCAGCAGCTCATACGGTGGGTCAGGGCGCCTCTACACCGGGGAGCTGTTTTTT
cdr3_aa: CASSSYGGSGRLYTGELFF

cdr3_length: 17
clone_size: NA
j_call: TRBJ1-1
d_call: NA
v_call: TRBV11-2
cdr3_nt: TGTGCCAGCAGCCAGTCGATGGTCCTAGGGGTGAACACTGAAGCTTTCTTT
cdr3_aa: CASSQSMVLGVNTEAFF

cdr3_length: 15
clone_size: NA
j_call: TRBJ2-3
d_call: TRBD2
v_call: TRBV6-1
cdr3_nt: TGTGCCAGCAGTCTCCTAGCGGTTAGCACAGATACGCAGTATTTT
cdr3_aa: CASSLLAVSTDTQYF

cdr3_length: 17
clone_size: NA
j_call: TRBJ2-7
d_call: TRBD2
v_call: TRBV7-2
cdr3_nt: TGTGCCAGCAGCTTAAACAGCGGGGGCGACAGCTCCTACGAGCAGTACTTC
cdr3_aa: CASSLNSGGDSSYEQYF

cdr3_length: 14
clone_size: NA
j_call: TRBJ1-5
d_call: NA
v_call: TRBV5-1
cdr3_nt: TGCGCCAGCAGCTTGGACAATAGCAATCAGCCCCAGCATTTT
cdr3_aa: CASSLDNSNQPQHF

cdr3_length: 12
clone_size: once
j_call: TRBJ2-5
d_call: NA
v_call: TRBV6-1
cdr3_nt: TGTGCCAGCAGTGAAGGGGAAGAGACCCAGTACTTC
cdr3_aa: CASSEGEETQYF

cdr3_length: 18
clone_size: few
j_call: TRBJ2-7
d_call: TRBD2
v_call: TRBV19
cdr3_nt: TGTGCCAGTAGTATAGAATCCCCTGCCTCGGGGGGACGTAGGATTATGTACTTC
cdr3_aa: CASSIESPASGGRRIMYF

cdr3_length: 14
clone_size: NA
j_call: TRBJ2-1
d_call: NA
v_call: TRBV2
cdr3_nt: TGTGCCAGCAGACAGGGTCCTGTTTACAATGAGCAGTTCTTC
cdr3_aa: CASRQGPVYNEQFF

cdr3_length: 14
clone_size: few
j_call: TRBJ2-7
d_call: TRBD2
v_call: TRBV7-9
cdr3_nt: TGTGCCAGCAGCTTAGCGGGGGGGTCGGCAGAGCAGTACTTC
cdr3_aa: CASSLAGGSAEQYF

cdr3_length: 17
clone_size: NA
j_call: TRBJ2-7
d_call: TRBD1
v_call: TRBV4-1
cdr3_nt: TGCGCCAGCAGCCTAGACGTACCGGGACAGGTCAACGACGAGCAGTACTTC
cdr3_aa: CASSLDVPGQVNDEQYF

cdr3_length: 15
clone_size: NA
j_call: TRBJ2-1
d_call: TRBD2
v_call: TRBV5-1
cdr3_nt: TGCGCCAGCAGCTTGGAGGGGACTAGCGGGGGAGAGCAGTTCTTC
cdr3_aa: CASSLEGTSGGEQFF

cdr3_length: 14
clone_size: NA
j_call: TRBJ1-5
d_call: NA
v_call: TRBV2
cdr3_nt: TGTGCCAGCAGCTATCAGGGTTCAGGACAGCCCCAGCATTTT
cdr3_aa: CASSYQGSGQPQHF

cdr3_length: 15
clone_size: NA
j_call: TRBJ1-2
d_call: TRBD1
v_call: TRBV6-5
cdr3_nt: TGTGCCAGCAGTTCCCGGGGACAGGGTCACTATGGCTACACCTTC
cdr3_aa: CASSSRGQGHYGYTF

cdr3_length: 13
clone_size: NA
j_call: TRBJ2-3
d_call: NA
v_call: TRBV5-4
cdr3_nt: TGTGCCAGCAGCTTACAGGGAGAGGGTACGCAGTATTTT
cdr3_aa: CASSLQGEGTQYF

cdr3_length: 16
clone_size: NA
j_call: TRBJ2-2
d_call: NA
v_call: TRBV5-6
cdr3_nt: TGTGCCAGCAGCCCCTACAGGGTCCCGGGCACCGGGGAGCTGTTTTTT
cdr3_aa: CASSPYRVPGTGELFF

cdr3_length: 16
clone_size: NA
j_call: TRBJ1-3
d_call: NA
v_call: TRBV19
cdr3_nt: TGTGCCAGTAGTATAACAGGGACCTCCTCTGGAAACACCATATATTTT
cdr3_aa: CASSITGTSSGNTIYF

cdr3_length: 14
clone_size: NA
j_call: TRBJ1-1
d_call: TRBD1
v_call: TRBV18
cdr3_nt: TGTGCCAGCTCGCCGGAGGGGGCGAACACTGAAGCTTTCTTT
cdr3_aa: CASSPEGANTEAFF

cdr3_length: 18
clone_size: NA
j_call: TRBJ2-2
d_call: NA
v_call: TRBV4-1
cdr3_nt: TGCGCCAGCAGCCAAGAACTTCGGCTGGCTGGACAGACCGGGGAGCTGTTTTTT
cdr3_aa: CASSQELRLAGQTGELFF

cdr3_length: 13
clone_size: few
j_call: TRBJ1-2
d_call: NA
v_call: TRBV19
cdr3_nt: TGTGCCAGTAGTATACAAAGGGGAATAGGCTACACCTTC
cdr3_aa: CASSIQRGIGYTF

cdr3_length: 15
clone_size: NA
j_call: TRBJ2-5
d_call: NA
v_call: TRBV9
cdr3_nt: TGTGCCAGCAGCGTAGATACAGGGAGGGGAGAGACCCAGTACTTC
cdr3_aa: CASSVDTGRGETQYF

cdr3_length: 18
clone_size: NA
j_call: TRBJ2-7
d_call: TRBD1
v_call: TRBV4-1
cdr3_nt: TGCGCCAGCAGCCAAAGGAGGGACCCGGGACAGGGGGCTGAAGAGCAGTACTTC
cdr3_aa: CASSQRRDPGQGAEEQYF

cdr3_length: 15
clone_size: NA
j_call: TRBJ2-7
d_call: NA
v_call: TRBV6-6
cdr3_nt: TGTGCCAGCAGTTTCGGACGGAAAGGCTCCTACGAGCAGTACTTC
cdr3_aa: CASSFGRKGSYEQYF

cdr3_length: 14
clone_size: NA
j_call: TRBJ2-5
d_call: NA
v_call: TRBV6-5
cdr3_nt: TGTGCCAGCAGTTACCGAGGTGGACAGGAGACCCAGTACTTC
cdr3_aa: CASSYRGGQETQYF

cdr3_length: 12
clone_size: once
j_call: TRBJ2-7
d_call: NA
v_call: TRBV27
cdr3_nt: TGTGCCAGCATAGGCCACAGGGACGAGCAGTACTTC
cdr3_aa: CASIGHRDEQYF

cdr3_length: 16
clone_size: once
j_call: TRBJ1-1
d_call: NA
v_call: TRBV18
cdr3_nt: TGTGCCAGCTCACCCCCGGGGTCTACAGGGCAGCCTGAAGCTTTCTTT
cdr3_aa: CASSPPGSTGQPEAFF

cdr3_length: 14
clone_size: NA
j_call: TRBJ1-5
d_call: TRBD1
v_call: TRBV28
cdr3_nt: TGTGCCAGCAGTTTAGGACAGGGGATTCAGCCCCAGCATTTT
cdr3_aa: CASSLGQGIQPQHF

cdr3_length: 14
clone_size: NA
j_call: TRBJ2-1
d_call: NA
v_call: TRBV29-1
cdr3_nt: TGCAGCGTTCCACCGACTGACTCCTACAATGAGCAGTTCTTC
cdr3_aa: CSVPPTDSYNEQFF

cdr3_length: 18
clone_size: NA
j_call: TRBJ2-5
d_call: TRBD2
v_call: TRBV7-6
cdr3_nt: TGTGCCAGCAGCTTAGCACGACTAGCGGGAGGGCCGGGAGAGACCCAGTACTTC
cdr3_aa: CASSLARLAGGPGETQYF

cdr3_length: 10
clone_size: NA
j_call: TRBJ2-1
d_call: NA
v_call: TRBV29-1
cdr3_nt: TGCAGCGTTGAGACTGATGAGCAGTTCTTC
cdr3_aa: CSVETDEQFF

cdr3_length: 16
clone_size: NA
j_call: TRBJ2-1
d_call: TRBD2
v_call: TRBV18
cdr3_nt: TGTGCCAGCTCACCAACTAGCGGGGGATTTGGCAATGAGCAGTTCTTC
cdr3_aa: CASSPTSGGFGNEQFF

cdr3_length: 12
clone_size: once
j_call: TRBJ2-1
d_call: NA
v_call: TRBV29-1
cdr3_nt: TGCAGCGTTTTCCGCGGTACGAATGAGCAGTTCTTC
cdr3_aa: CSVFRGTNEQFF

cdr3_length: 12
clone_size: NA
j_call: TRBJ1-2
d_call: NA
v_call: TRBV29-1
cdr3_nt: TGCAGCGTTGACCGGGACGGATATGGCTACACCTTC
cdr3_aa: CSVDRDGYGYTF

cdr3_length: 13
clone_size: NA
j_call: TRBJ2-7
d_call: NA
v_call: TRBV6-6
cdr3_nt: TGTGCCAGCAGTTACGGCTTGTCCTACGAGCAGTACTTC
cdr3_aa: CASSYGLSYEQYF

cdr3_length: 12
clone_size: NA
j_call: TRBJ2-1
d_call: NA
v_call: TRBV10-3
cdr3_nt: TGTGCCATACGGGACGGTCGCAATGAGCAGTTCTTC
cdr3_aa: CAIRDGRNEQFF